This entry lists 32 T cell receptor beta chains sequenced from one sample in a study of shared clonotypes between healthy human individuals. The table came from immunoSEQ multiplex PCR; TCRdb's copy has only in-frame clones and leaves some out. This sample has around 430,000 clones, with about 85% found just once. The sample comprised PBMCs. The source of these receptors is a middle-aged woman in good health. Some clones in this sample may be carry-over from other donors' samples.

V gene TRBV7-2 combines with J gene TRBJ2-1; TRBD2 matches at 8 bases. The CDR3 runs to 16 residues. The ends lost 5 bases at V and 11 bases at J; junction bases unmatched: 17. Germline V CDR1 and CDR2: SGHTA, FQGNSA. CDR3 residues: CASSPRGGGGRGKQFF. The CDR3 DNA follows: TGTGCCAGCAGCCCTCGGGGAGGCGGGGGGCGCGGGAAGCAGTTCTTC.

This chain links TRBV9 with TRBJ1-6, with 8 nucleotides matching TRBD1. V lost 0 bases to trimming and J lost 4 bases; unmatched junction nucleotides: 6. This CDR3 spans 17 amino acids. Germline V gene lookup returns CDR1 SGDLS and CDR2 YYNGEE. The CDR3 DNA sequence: TGTGCCAGCAGCGTAGAACCAGGGGGCCTTTATAATTCACCCCTCCACTTT. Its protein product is CASSVEPGGLYNSPLHF.

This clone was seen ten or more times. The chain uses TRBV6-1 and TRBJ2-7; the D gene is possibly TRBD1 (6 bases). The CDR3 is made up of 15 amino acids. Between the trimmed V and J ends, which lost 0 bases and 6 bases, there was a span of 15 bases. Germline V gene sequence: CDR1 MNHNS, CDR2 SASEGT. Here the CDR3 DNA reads TGTGCCAGCAGTGAAGCGGCCGGGACAAGAAGCGAGCAGTACTTC. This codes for CASSEAAGTRSEQYF.

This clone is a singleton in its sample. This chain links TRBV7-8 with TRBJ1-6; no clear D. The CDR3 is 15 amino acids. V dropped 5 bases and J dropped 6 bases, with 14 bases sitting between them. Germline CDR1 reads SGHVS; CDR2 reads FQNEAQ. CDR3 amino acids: CASSELGGSNSPLHF. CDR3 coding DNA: TGTGCCAGCAGCGAGTTAGGAGGGAGTAATTCACCCCTCCACTTT.

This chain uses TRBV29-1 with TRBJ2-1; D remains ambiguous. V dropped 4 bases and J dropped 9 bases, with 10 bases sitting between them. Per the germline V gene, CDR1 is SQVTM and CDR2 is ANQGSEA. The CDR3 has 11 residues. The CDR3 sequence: CSVAGGGEQFF. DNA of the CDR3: TGCAGCGTTGCGGGTGGTGGTGAGCAGTTCTTC.

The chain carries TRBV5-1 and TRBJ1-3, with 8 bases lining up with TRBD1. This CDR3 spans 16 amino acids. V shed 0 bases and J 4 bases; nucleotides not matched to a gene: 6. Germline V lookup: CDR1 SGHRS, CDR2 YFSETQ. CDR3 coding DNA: TGCGCCAGCAGCTTGGCCCTACAGGGGGGAGGAAACACCATATATTTT. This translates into CASSLALQGGGNTIYF.

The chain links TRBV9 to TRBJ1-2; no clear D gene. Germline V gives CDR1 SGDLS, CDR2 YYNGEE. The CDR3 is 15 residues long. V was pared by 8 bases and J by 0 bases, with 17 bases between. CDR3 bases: TGTGCCAGTGGGCCGGGCCGGTTCTCTAACTATGGCTACACCTTC. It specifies CASGPGRFSNYGYTF.

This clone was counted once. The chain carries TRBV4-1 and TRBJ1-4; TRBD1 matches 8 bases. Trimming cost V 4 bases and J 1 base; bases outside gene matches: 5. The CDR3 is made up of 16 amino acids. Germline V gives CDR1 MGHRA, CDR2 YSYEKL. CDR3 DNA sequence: TGCGCCAGCAGCCGGCAAACAGGGGGAACTAATGAAAAACTGTTTTTT. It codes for CASSRQTGGTNEKLFF.

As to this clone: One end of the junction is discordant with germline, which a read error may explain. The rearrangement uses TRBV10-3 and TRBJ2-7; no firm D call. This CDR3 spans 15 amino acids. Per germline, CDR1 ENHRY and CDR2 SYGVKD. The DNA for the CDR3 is TGTGCCAGCAGTGAAAGAGCGACAAGCTCCTACGAGCAGTACTTC. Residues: CASSERATSSYEQYF.

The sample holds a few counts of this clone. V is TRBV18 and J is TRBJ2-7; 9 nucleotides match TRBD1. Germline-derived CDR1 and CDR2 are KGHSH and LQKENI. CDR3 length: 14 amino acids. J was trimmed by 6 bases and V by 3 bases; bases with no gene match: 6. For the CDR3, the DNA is TGTGCCAGCTCACCGGACAGGGGAGTAAGCGAGCAGTACTTC. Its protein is CASSPDRGVSEQYF.

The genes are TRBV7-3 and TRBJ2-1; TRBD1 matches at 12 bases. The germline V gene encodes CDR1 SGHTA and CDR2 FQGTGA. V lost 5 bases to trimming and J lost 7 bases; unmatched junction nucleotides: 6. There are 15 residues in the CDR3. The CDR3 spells CASSPGTGGENEQFF. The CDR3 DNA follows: TGTGCCAGCAGCCCCGGGACAGGGGGCGAGAATGAGCAGTTCTTC.

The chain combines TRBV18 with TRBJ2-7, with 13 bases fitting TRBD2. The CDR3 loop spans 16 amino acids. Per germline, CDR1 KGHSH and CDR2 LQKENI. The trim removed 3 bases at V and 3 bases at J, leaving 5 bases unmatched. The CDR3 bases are TGTGCCAGCTCACCTAGGACTAGCGGGAGTTACTACGAGCAGTACTTC. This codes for CASSPRTSGSYYEQYF.

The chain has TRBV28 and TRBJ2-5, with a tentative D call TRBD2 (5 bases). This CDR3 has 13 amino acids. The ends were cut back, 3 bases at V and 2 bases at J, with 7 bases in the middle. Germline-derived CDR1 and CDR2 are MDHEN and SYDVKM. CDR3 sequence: CASSFTRQETQYF. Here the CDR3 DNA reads TGTGCCAGCAGTTTTACTAGGCAAGAGACCCAGTACTTC.

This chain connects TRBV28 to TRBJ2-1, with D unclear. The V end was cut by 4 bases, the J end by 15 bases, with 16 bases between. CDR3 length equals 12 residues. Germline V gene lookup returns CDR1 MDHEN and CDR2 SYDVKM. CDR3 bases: TGTGCCAGCAGTTCAGACCCCACGATCGGGTTCTTC. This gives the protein CASSSDPTIGFF.

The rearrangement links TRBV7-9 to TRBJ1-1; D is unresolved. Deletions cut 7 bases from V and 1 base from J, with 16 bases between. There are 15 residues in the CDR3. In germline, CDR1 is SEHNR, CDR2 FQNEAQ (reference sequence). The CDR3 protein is CASTIVLGSNTEAFF. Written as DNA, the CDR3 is TGTGCCAGCACCATAGTACTGGGGTCGAACACTGAAGCTTTCTTT. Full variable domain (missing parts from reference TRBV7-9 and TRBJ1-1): DTGVSQNPRHKITKRGQNVTFRCDPISEHNRLYWYRQTLGQGPEFLTYFQNEAQLEKSRLLSDRFSAERPKGSFSTLEIQRTEQGDSAMYLCASTIVLGSNTEAFFGQGTRLTVV.

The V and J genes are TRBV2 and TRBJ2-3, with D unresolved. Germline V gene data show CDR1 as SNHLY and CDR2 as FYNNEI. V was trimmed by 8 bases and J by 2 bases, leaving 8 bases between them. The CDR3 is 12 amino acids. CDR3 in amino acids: CASAGITDTQYF. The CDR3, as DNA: TGTGCCAGCGCAGGCATCACAGATACGCAGTATTTT.

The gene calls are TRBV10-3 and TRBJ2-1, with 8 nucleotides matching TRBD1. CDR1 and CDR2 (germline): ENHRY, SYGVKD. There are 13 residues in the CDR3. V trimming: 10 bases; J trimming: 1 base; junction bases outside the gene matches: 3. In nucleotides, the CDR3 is TGTGCCACCCAGGGGGCGTCCTACAATGAGCAGTTCTTC. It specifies CATQGASYNEQFF.

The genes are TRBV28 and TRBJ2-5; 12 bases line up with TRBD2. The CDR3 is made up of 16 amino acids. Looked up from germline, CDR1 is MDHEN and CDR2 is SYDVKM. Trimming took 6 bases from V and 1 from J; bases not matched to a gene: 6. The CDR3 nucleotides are TGTGCCAGCAGGCCACCGGGACTAGCGGGCCAAGAGACCCAGTACTTC. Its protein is CASRPPGLAGQETQYF.

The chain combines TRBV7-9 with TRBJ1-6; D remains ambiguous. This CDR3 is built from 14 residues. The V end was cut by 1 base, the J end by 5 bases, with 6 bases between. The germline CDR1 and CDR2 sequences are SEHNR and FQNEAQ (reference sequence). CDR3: CASSLVADNSPLHF. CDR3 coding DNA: TGTGCCAGCAGCTTAGTGGCAGATAATTCACCCCTCCACTTT.

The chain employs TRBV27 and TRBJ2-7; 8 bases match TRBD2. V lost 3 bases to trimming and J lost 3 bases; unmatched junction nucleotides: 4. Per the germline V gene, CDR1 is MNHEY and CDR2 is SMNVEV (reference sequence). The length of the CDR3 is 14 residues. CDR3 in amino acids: CASSLAGGDYEQYF. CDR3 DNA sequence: TGTGCCAGCAGTTTGGCGGGGGGCGACTACGAGCAGTACTTC.

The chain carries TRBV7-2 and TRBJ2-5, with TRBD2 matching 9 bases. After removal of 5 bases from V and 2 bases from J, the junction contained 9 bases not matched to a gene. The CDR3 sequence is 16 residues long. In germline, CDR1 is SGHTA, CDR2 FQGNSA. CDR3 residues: CASSQRSGLAQETQYF. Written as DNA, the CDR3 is TGTGCCAGCAGCCAACGATCAGGACTAGCGCAAGAGACCCAGTACTTC.

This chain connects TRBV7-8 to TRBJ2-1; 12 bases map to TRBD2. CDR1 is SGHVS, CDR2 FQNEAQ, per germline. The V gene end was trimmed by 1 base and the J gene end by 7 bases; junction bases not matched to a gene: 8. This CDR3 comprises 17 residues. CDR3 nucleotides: TGTGCCAGCAGCTTAGAAGTGACTAGCGGGAGAGGAAATGAGCAGTTCTTC. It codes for CASSLEVTSGRGNEQFF.

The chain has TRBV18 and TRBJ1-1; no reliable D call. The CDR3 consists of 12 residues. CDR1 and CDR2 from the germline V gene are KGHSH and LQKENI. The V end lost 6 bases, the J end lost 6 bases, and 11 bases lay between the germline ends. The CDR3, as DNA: TGTGCCAGCTCGGTCGATGGTGCTGAAGCTTTCTTT. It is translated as CASSVDGAEAFF.

CDR3 protein: CASSLGQGGGNQPQHF. The DNA of the CDR3 is TGTGCCAGCAGCTTAGGCCAGGGGGGGGGCAATCAGCCCCAGCATTTT. The chain links TRBV7-9 to TRBJ1-5; TRBD1 aligns across 7 bases. The J segment lost 2 bases and the V segment lost 1 base, leaving 5 bases of the junction unmatched. The CDR3 runs 16 residues. Germline V CDR1 and CDR2: SEHNR, FQNEAQ (reference sequence).

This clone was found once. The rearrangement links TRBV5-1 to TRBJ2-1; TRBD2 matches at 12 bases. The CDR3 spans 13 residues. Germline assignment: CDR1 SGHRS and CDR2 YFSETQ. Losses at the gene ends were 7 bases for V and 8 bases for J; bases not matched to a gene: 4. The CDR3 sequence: CASQGLAGYEQFF. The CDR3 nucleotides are TGCGCCAGCCAGGGACTAGCGGGTTATGAGCAGTTCTTC.

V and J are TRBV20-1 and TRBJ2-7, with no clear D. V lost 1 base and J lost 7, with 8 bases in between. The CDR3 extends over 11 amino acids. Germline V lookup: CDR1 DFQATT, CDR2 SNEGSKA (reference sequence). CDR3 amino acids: CSARGPQEQYF. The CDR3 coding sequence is TGCAGTGCTAGAGGCCCACAGGAGCAGTACTTC.

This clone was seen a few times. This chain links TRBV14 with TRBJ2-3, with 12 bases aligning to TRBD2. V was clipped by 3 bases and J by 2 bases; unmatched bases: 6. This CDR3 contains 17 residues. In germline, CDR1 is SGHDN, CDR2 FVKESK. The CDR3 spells CASSHRLAGVLTDTQYF. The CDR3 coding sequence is TGTGCCAGCAGCCACAGACTAGCGGGAGTCCTCACAGATACGCAGTATTTT.

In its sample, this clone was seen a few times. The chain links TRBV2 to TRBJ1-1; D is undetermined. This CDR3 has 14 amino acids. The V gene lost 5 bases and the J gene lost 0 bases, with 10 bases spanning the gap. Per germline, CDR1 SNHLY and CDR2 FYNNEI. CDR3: CASSNWVLNTEAFF. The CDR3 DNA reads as TGTGCCAGCAGTAATTGGGTCCTGAACACTGAAGCTTTCTTT.

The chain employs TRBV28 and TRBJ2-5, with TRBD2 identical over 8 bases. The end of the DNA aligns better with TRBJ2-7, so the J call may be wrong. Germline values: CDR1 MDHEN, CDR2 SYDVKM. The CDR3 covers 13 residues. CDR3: CASRPGTRYEQYF. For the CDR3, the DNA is TGTGCCAGCAGACCCGGGACTAGGTACGAGCAGTACTTC.

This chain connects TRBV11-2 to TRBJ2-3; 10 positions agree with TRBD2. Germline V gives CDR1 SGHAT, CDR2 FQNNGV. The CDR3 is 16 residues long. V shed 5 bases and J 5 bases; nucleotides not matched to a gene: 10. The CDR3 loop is CASSLLAGVNRDTQYF. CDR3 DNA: TGTGCCAGCAGCCTTCTAGCGGGAGTCAATAGAGATACGCAGTATTTT.

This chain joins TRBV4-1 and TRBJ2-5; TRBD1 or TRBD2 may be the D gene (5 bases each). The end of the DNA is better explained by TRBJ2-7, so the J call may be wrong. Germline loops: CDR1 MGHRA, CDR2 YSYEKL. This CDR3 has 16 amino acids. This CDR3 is CASSRTSGPASYEQYF. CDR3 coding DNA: TGCGCCAGCAGCCGCACCTCGGGACCCGCCTCCTACGAGCAGTACTTC.

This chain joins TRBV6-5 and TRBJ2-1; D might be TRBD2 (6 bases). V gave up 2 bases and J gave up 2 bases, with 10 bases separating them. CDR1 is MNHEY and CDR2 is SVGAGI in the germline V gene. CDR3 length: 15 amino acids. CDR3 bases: TGTGCCAGCAGTTACACGGCGGGAACCTACAATGAGCAGTTCTTC. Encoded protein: CASSYTAGTYNEQFF.